The clone carrying this T cell receptor (beta chain) has a handful of counts. The repertoire was sequenced with immunoSEQ multiplex PCR; TCRdb's copy has only in-frame clones and lacks some. The sample holds roughly 65,000 clones, 88% seen once. This entry belongs to a study of technical replicates of blood from a handful of donors. Germline CDR1 and CDR2: MNHNY and SVGAGI (reference sequence). V lost 3 bases and J lost 2, with 14 bases in between. This CDR3 comprises 16 residues. Sequencing input: PBMCs. The V and J genes are TRBV6-6 and TRBJ1-3; D is perhaps TRBD1 (6 bases). The TCR comes from a human donor in good health. Some clones in this sample may be carry-over from other donors' samples. The CDR3 region is CASSYRRDKTGNTIYF. The DNA of the CDR3 is TGTGCCAGCAGTTATCGCCGGGACAAGACTGGAAACACCATATATTTT.